These 14 T cell receptor beta chains were all obtained from the same sample, sequenced in a study of OX40 agonist ivuxolimab in advanced cancers. TCRdb keeps only in-frame clones here, not all; method: immunoSEQ multiplex PCR. The repertoire has 55,000 to 85,000 clones, 80% to 90% of them found once; the top ten carry 0.65% to 0.9%. Sequences were derived from CD4+ or CD8+ T cells sorted from blood, sampled in a trial of the OX40 agonist ivuxolimab. Receptors originate from an adult with an advanced solid tumor such as melanoma, head and neck, liver or kidney cancer.

The gene calls are TRBV9 and TRBJ1-5; D is uncertain. The CDR3 contains 13 residues. The germline V gene has CDR1 SGDLS and CDR2 YYNGEE. Trimming removed 3 bases at V and 3 bases at J, with 7 bases between. The CDR3 protein is CASSAEPNQPQHF. Written as DNA, the CDR3 is TGTGCCAGCAGCGCCGAACCCAATCAGCCCCAGCATTTT.

The chain combines TRBV7-9 with TRBJ2-1; TRBD1 might be the D (5 bases). Trimming took 2 bases from V and 8 from J, leaving 10 bases between them. From germline, CDR1 is SEHNR and CDR2 FQNEAQ (reference sequence). The CDR3 is 13 residues long. The chain's CDR3 is CASSLTQAHEQFF. CDR3 bases: TGTGCCAGCAGCTTAACACAGGCCCATGAGCAGTTCTTC. Together with reference TRBV7-9 and TRBJ2-1, the CDR3 gives the full variable domain: DTGVSQNPRHKITKRGQNVTFRCDPISEHNRLYWYRQTLGQGPEFLTYFQNEAQLEKSRLLSDRFSAERPKGSFSTLEIQRTEQGDSAMYLCASSLTQAHEQFFGPGTRLTVL.

This clone was recorded once. The rearrangement links TRBV19 to TRBJ1-3; D gene unclear. The V and J ends lost 4 bases and 0 bases respectively, with 16 bases between them. This CDR3 is built from 17 residues. Germline-derived CDR1 and CDR2 are LNHDA and SQIVND (reference sequence). The CDR3 DNA reads as TGTGCCAGTAGTAACCCGGGATCAGGAGACTCTGGAAACACCATATATTTT. Protein product: CASSNPGSGDSGNTIYF.

This chain joins TRBV6-6 and TRBJ1-2, with 7 positions matching TRBD1. With V trimmed by 6 bases and J by 12 bases, 16 bases remained unmatched. This CDR3 comprises 14 residues. Germline assignment: CDR1 MNHNY and CDR2 SVGAGI (reference sequence). CDR3 loop: CASSPRQGSRRDTF. The CDR3 DNA sequence: TGTGCCAGCAGCCCGCGACAGGGAAGTCGTCGTGACACCTTC.

This chain uses TRBV18 with TRBJ2-7; D could derive from TRBD1 or TRBD2 (7 bases each). This CDR3 has 15 residues. Per the germline V gene, CDR1 is KGHSH and CDR2 is LQKENI. With 3 bases removed from V and 6 bases from J, the gap between germline ends came to 18 bases. CDR3 protein: CASSPPNDREGEQYF. The DNA of the CDR3 is TGTGCCAGCTCACCCCCGAATGACAGGGAGGGCGAGCAGTACTTC.

The J gene is TRBJ2-7, the V gene TRBV7-2, with D possibly matching TRBD1 (9 bases). CDR1 is SGHTA, CDR2 FQGNSA, per germline. The CDR3 loop spans 14 amino acids. The V end lost 6 bases, the J end lost 6 bases, and 18 bases lay between the germline ends. CDR3 sequence: CASSPGGDRVEQYF. The CDR3 region has the DNA TGTGCCAGCAGTCCCGGGGGGGACAGGGTCGAGCAGTACTTC.

The chain couples TRBV5-6 to TRBJ2-1; D is perhaps TRBD2 (5 bases). Germline-derived CDR1 and CDR2 are SGHDT and YYEEEE. The CDR3 is 14 amino acids. Trimming cost V 6 bases and J 4 bases, with 14 bases left between them. The CDR3 DNA follows: TGTGCCAGCAACCTACCTGGCGGGTACAATGAGCAGTTCTTC. Residues: CASNLPGGYNEQFF.

The chain links TRBV20-1 to TRBJ1-2, with TRBD1 as a possible D gene (5 bases). This CDR3 is built from 11 residues. Germline V gives CDR1 DFQATT, CDR2 SNEGSKA (reference sequence). V was pared by 3 bases and J by 7 bases, with 9 bases between. The CDR3 loop is CSASRVAGYTF. In DNA, the CDR3 is TGCAGTGCTAGCAGGGTAGCTGGCTACACCTTC.

This CDR3 is CASSQRLDTQYF. The CDR3 bases are TGTGCCAGCAGCCAACGCTTGGATACGCAGTATTTT. The chain links TRBV7-9 to TRBJ2-3; D not certain. The CDR3 contains 12 residues. The V end was cut by 5 bases, the J end by 6 bases, with 9 bases between. CDR1 SEHNR and CDR2 FQNEAQ come from the germline V gene (reference sequence).

The rearrangement uses TRBV5-5 and TRBJ1-1, with 7 positions matching TRBD1. The CDR3 runs 15 residues. Per the germline V gene, CDR1 is SGHKS and CDR2 is YYEKEE (reference sequence). V lost 4 bases and J lost 4; bases outside the gene matches: 10. This CDR3 is CASSPRTGGGTEAFF. The CDR3 nucleotides are TGTGCCAGCAGCCCCCGGACAGGCGGAGGCACTGAAGCTTTCTTT.

J is TRBJ2-3 and V is TRBV7-6, with D hard to call. The CDR3 is 15 residues long. Looked up from germline, CDR1 is SGHVS and CDR2 is FNYEAQ. Trimming took 3 bases from V and 0 from J, leaving 10 bases between them. CDR3 DNA: TGTGCCAGCAGCTTGGACGGAGTTAGCACAGATACGCAGTATTTT. It encodes CASSLDGVSTDTQYF.

The chain is built from TRBV18 and TRBJ2-2; D unresolved. Germline CDR1 and CDR2: KGHSH and LQKENI. V was cut by 6 bases and J by 0 bases, with 8 bases left in between. The CDR3 totals 14 residues. The chain's CDR3 is CASSPGTNTGELFF. The CDR3 DNA reads TGTGCCAGCTCCCCGGGCACGAACACCGGGGAGCTGTTTTTT.

In regard to this clone: Sequence at one end of the junction differs from germline and may be a read error. V usage is TRBV7-7 and J usage is TRBJ2-5, with 9 positions matching TRBD2. Germline CDR1 is SSHAT and CDR2 is FNYEAQ (reference sequence). This CDR3 is 14 amino acids long. Here the CDR3 DNA reads TGTGCTAGCAGCTTTGCGGGGGGGGAAGAGACCCAGTACTTC. It encodes CASSFAGGEETQYF.

The chain uses TRBV6-5 and TRBJ2-1; no clear D. CDR3 length: 11 residues. Looked up from germline, CDR1 is MNHEY and CDR2 is SVGAGI. V gave up 4 bases and J gave up 8 bases, with 6 bases separating them. The CDR3 spells CASSSRDEQFF. DNA for the CDR3: TGTGCCAGCAGTTCACGAGATGAGCAGTTCTTC.